The 26 T cell receptor beta chains below all came from one sample that was sequenced in a study of cytomegalovirus exposure and HLA in healthy donors. It was with 60 Vbeta and 13 Jbeta primers that the PCR ran. TCRdb's table, derived via immunoSEQ multiplex PCR, lists solely in-frame clones and lacks some. The sample carries some 150,000 clones, under 75% recorded once. Sequenced material: PBMCs. These receptors all come from a woman aged 55-70 years in good health and CMV-seropositive.

CDR3 sequence (DNA): TGTGCCTGGAGTACAGGGGGGTGGACTAGCGGGACGAAGACCCAGTACTTC. It codes for CAWSTGGWTSGTKTQYF. The chain uses TRBV30 and TRBJ2-5; 12 bases are a match to TRBD2. CDR1 GTSNPN and CDR2 SVGIG come from the germline V gene (reference sequence). With 2 bases clipped from V and 6 bases from J, the junction kept 13 bases outside the gene matches. The CDR3 runs 17 residues.

This chain joins TRBV19 and TRBJ1-1; D gene unclear. Germline lookup yields CDR1 LNHDA and CDR2 SQIVND (reference sequence). CDR3 length: 12 residues. V dropped 5 bases and J dropped 3 bases, with 7 bases sitting between them. The CDR3 loop is CASSSFDTEAFF. The CDR3 bases are TGTGCCAGTAGTTCTTTCGACACTGAAGCTTTCTTT.

The chain employs TRBV4-1 and TRBJ1-2, with D maybe TRBD1 (5 bases). V shed 2 bases and J shed 8 bases, with 18 bases lying between them. Germline V gene data show CDR1 as MGHRA and CDR2 as YSYEKL. The CDR3 length is 15 residues. CDR3 DNA: TGCGCCAGCAGCCAATACGGTACAGGTAGTAGCGGCTACACCTTC. Translation gives CASSQYGTGSSGYTF.

The CDR3 protein is CAWSVVSDQPQHF. CDR3 nucleotides: TGTGCCTGGAGTGTGGTGAGTGATCAGCCCCAGCATTTT. This rearrangement joins TRBV30 to TRBJ1-5; D is ambiguous. Trimming shortened V by 0 bases and J by 5 bases, and 8 bases separated the two germline ends. From germline, CDR1 is GTSNPN and CDR2 SVGIG (reference sequence). This CDR3 contains 13 residues.

The table lists this clone with a few counts. The chain recombines TRBV30 with TRBJ2-2; D gene uncertain. The germline gives CDR1 GTSNPN, CDR2 SVGIG (reference sequence). V gave up 3 bases and J gave up 2 bases, with 4 bases separating them. The CDR3 spans 12 residues. The CDR3 here is CAWRLNTGELFF. The CDR3 nucleotides read TGTGCCTGGAGACTTAACACCGGGGAGCTGTTTTTT.

This chain links TRBV19 with TRBJ1-5, with TRBD1 matching over 10 bases. V shed 6 bases and J 7 bases; nucleotides not matched to a gene: 3. Germline V gene sequence: CDR1 LNHDA, CDR2 SQIVND (reference sequence). The CDR3 runs to 13 residues. CDR3 region: CASRDRGEQPQHF. CDR3 in DNA: TGTGCCAGTAGGGACAGGGGGGAACAGCCCCAGCATTTT.

The chain links TRBV2 to TRBJ1-5; possible D gene TRBD1, 5 bases. The CDR3 spans 15 residues. Trimming removed 6 bases from V and 2 bases from J, with 14 bases in between. CDR1 is SNHLY, CDR2 FYNNEI, per germline. The CDR3, as DNA: TGTGCCAGCAGAAAAAGTCTCAGGGGCAATCAGCCCCAGCATTTT. It specifies CASRKSLRGNQPQHF.

The DNA of the CDR3 is TGTGCCAGCAGTTACGGACTAGCGGGATCACAAGAGACCCAGTACTTC. Amino acid sequence: CASSYGLAGSQETQYF. The chain has TRBV6-5 and TRBJ2-5, with 12 bases aligning to TRBD2. The V segment lost 2 bases and the J segment 2 bases; nucleotides outside the gene matches: 3. Germline values: CDR1 MNHEY, CDR2 SVGAGI. CDR3 length: 16 residues.

The chain carries TRBV19 and TRBJ2-1, with TRBD2 as a possible D gene (5 bases). Germline V lookup: CDR1 LNHDA, CDR2 SQIVND (reference sequence). The V end was cut by 5 bases, the J end by 8 bases, with 19 bases between. The CDR3 extends over 15 amino acids. CDR3 amino acids: CASSVLALSRDEQFF. The CDR3 DNA sequence: TGTGCCAGTAGTGTCCTAGCACTTAGTCGCGATGAGCAGTTCTTC.

The J gene is TRBJ2-3, the V gene TRBV28, with 11 nucleotides matching TRBD2. Germline V gene sequence: CDR1 MDHEN, CDR2 SYDVKM. The CDR3 covers 15 residues. V was clipped by 6 bases and J by 4 bases; unmatched bases: 6. The CDR3, as DNA: TGTGCCAGCAGCGACGTAGCGGGAGGGCCAGATACGCAGTATTTT. It translates to CASSDVAGGPDTQYF.

The CDR3, as DNA: TGCAGCGTTGAGGCAGGGTCGGGCTACGAGCAGTACTTC. Its protein product is CSVEAGSGYEQYF. The chain combines TRBV29-1 with TRBJ2-7, with D possibly TRBD1 on 5 matching bases. The V end was cut by 3 bases, the J end by 3 bases, with 12 bases between. In germline, CDR1 is SQVTM, CDR2 ANQGSEA. CDR3 size: 13 residues.

The chain links TRBV9 to TRBJ2-7; weak D call: TRBD2 (5 bases). Germline CDR1 SGDLS, CDR2 YYNGEE. The V end lost 4 bases, the J end lost 0 bases, and 14 bases lay between the germline ends. CDR3 length equals 15 residues. The CDR3 DNA is TGTGCCAGCAGCCCCCATCCTGGGAGCTCCTACGAGCAGTACTTC. Encoded protein: CASSPHPGSSYEQYF.

This chain connects TRBV9 to TRBJ2-1; possibly TRBD2 for D (6 bases). The CDR3 runs to 15 residues. V shed 0 bases and J shed 5 bases, with 12 bases lying between them. Germline V lookup: CDR1 SGDLS, CDR2 YYNGEE. The CDR3 spells CASSVAGGNHNEQFF. CDR3 coding DNA: TGTGCCAGCAGCGTAGCTGGCGGGAACCACAATGAGCAGTTCTTC.

The gene calls are TRBV4-1 and TRBJ1-1, with D perhaps TRBD1 (5 bases). The CDR3 contains 15 residues. Germline V gives CDR1 MGHRA, CDR2 YSYEKL. With 0 bases removed from V and 1 base from J, the gap between germline ends came to 9 bases. CDR3 residues: CASSQEFRGNTEAFF. The DNA for the CDR3 is TGCGCCAGCAGCCAAGAGTTTAGGGGGAACACTGAAGCTTTCTTT.

The gene calls are TRBV27 and TRBJ2-7; TRBD2 matches at 8 bases. Germline values: CDR1 MNHEY, CDR2 SMNVEV (reference sequence). This CDR3 spans 14 amino acids. Trimming cost V 2 bases and J 7 bases; bases outside gene matches: 7. The CDR3 DNA reads TGTGCCAGCAGTTTAGCGGGAGGCGGGGGGGAGCAGTACTTC. It translates to CASSLAGGGGEQYF.

This chain links TRBV5-1 with TRBJ2-1, with D tentatively TRBD2 (6 bases). This CDR3 comprises 16 residues. V lost 0 bases, J lost 0 bases, and 10 bases lay in between. The germline V gene has CDR1 SGHRS and CDR2 YFSETQ. DNA of the CDR3: TGCGCCAGCAGCTTGGACGGGGGAAGCTCCTACAATGAGCAGTTCTTC. It yields the protein CASSLDGGSSYNEQFF.

The rearrangement links TRBV11-2 to TRBJ2-1; 9 positions match TRBD1. Germline trimming cut 4 bases from V and 4 bases from J; bases unmatched to any gene: 8. This CDR3 contains 16 residues. Germline V CDR1 and CDR2: SGHAT, FQNNGV. The CDR3 loop reads CASSSRRDRVYNEQFF. The CDR3 bases are TGTGCCAGCAGCTCTAGAAGGGACAGGGTTTACAATGAGCAGTTCTTC.

The chain uses TRBV28 and TRBJ1-1, with 10 bases identical to TRBD1. This CDR3 contains 13 residues. The trim removed 5 bases at V and 11 bases at J, leaving 8 bases unmatched. The germline CDR1 and CDR2 sequences are MDHEN and SYDVKM. The CDR3 bases are TGTGCCAGCAGTCGACAGGGGGCATTCTATGCTTTCTTT. Translating gives CASSRQGAFYAFF.

J is TRBJ2-1 and V is TRBV27; TRBD2 matches at 12 bases. Trimming took 5 bases from V and 5 from J; bases not matched to a gene: 7. The CDR3 has 16 residues. CDR1 and CDR2 (germline): MNHEY, SMNVEV (reference sequence). The CDR3 here is CASSPLGLAGHNEQFF. CDR3 DNA: TGTGCCAGCAGTCCCCTAGGACTAGCGGGACACAATGAGCAGTTCTTC.

The chain joins TRBV4-1 to TRBJ1-4; no clear D gene. Germline lookup yields CDR1 MGHRA and CDR2 YSYEKL. Trimming removed 1 base from V and 0 bases from J, with 12 bases in between. The CDR3 is made up of 17 amino acids. The CDR3 nucleotides are TGCGCCAGCAGCCAAGGACAAACCCGCGCAACTAATGAAAAACTGTTTTTT. Translation: CASSQGQTRATNEKLFF.

This clone was detected once. The DNA for the CDR3 is TGTGCCAGCAGCCCCTTAATCGGGGGGGCTGAAGCTTTCTTT. It yields the protein CASSPLIGGAEAFF. The rearrangement uses TRBV14 and TRBJ1-1, with D possibly being TRBD1 (5 bases). V was shortened by 4 bases and J by 6 bases, with 15 bases between the two germline ends. The germline CDR1 and CDR2 sequences are SGHDN and FVKESK. The CDR3 length is 14 residues.

The J gene is TRBJ1-3, the V gene TRBV28; D gene unclear. CDR1 is MDHEN, CDR2 SYDVKM, per germline. The V gene lost 2 bases and the J gene lost 1 base, with 12 bases spanning the gap. The CDR3 extends over 16 amino acids. Here the CDR3 reads CASSLLQLSSGNTIYF. CDR3 coding DNA: TGTGCCAGCAGTTTACTACAGCTAAGTTCTGGAAACACCATATATTTT.

The table lists this clone with a count of one. This rearrangement joins TRBV4-1 to TRBJ1-1; 7 bases agree with TRBD1. After removal of 1 base from V and 1 base from J, the junction contained 9 bases not matched to a gene. Germline V gives CDR1 MGHRA, CDR2 YSYEKL. The CDR3 extends over 17 amino acids. CDR3 residues: CASSQGTGTDGNTEAFF. DNA for the CDR3: TGCGCCAGCAGCCAAGGGACCGGGACAGATGGGAACACTGAAGCTTTCTTT.

DNA of the CDR3: TGCAGTGCTAGACACTACGAGCAGTACTTC. Its protein product is CSARHYEQYF. The chain has TRBV20-1 and TRBJ2-7; D call uncertain. Germline V gene sequence: CDR1 DFQATT, CDR2 SNEGSKA (reference sequence). This CDR3 has 10 amino acids. Trimming pared 2 bases from V and 3 bases from J, leaving 2 bases between.

This chain connects TRBV18 to TRBJ2-6, with 8 bases lining up with TRBD1. V trimming: 3 bases; J trimming: 2 bases; junction bases outside the gene matches: 6. Germline-derived CDR1 and CDR2 are KGHSH and LQKENI. This CDR3 is 17 amino acids long. The CDR3 loop reads CASSPRQGATGANVLTF. The CDR3 bases are TGTGCCAGCTCACCTCGCCAGGGGGCGACTGGGGCCAACGTCCTGACTTTC.

The CDR3 DNA follows: TGTGCCATCAGTGAGTGGACAGGGATGAACACTGAAGCTTTCTTT. Encoded protein: CAISEWTGMNTEAFF. The chain links TRBV10-3 to TRBJ1-1, with 8 bases lining up with TRBD1. Trimming cost V 1 base and J 0 bases; bases outside gene matches: 1. The length of the CDR3 is 15 residues. CDR1 is ENHRY, CDR2 SYGVKD, per germline.